These 15 T cell receptor beta chains share one sample of origin, sequenced in a study of glioma-infiltrating T cells. TCR alpha and beta CDR3 regions were amplified from RNA using iRepertoire nested multiplex PCR. Each CDR3 protein gets one entry after TCRdb re-called the multiplex PCR reads with MiXCR. The sample includes 160,000 or so distinct CDR3 sequences, roughly 45% of them seen just once. Specimen: glioma tissue, nonneoplastic brain tissue, or PBMCs (not recorded which). All receptors come from a human donor with low-grade glioma or glioblastoma, undergoing nonglioma brain surgery, or in good health (not recorded which).

Ten or more counts support this clonotype. V gene TRBV18 combines with J gene TRBJ2-3; D call uncertain. The germline V gene has CDR1 KGHSH and CDR2 LQKENI. There are 16 residues in the CDR3. V was pared by 1 base and J by 3 bases, with 14 bases between. In DNA, the CDR3 is TGTGCCAGCTCACCACGACAACGACCGGATACAGATACGCAGTATTTT. Translated, it gives CASSPRQRPDTDTQYF.

Comments on this clonotype: An end of the junction does not agree with germline; a read error may underlie this. This chain joins TRBV3-1 and TRBJ2-7; D might be TRBD1 (5 bases). This CDR3 has 13 residues. Germline V CDR1 and CDR2: LGHDT, YNNKEL (reference sequence). The DNA for the CDR3 is TGTGCCAGCAGCCAAGTCAGGTGGGGCGAGAAGTACTTC. Its protein is CASSQVRWGEKYF.

The chain uses TRBV12-3 or TRBV12-4 and TRBJ1-3; TRBD1 is a possible D gene (6 bases). The CDR3 runs to 14 residues. Trimming removed 6 bases at V and 2 bases at J, with 11 bases between. CDR3 bases: TGTGCCAGCAGCCCACAGGGAACTGGAAACACCATATATTTT. Translated: CASSPQGTGNTIYF.

This clonotype has only a few counts. The chain is built from TRBV7-2 and TRBJ2-7; a possible D gene is TRBD2 (5 bases). Germline V CDR1 and CDR2: SGHTA, FQGNSA. Trimming took off 5 bases at V and 6 bases at J, with 14 bases between the two ends. This CDR3 is built from 13 residues. The CDR3 DNA is TGTGCCAGCAGCCAAGACCCCGGGGTCGAGCAGTACTTC. This encodes CASSQDPGVEQYF. Using reference TRBV7-2 and TRBJ2-7 for the parts outside the CDR3, the full variable domain is GAGVSQSPSNKVTEKGKDVELRCDPISGHTALYWYRQSLGQGLEFLIYFQGNSAPDKSGLPSDRFSAERTGGSVSTLTIQRTQQEDSAVYLCASSQDPGVEQYFGPGTRLTVT.

This chain uses TRBV5-4 with TRBJ1-1; D is unresolved. Germline assignment: CDR1 SGHNT and CDR2 YYREEE (reference sequence). The CDR3 is 13 amino acids. Between the trimmed V and J ends, which lost 7 bases and 2 bases, there was a span of 12 bases. CDR3 in DNA: TGTGCCAGCGGGGTCTCCATCAACACTGAAGCTTTCTTT. Amino acid sequence: CASGVSINTEAFF.

About this clonotype: This may stem from a read error, because a much larger clone lies one nucleotide away. The V call is TRBV7-2, the J call TRBJ2-3; TRBD2 agrees at 8 bases. The CDR3 has 15 amino acids. CDR1 SGHTA and CDR2 FQGNSA come from the germline V gene. CDR3 DNA: TGTGCCATCAGCTGGAGAGCGGGGGACACAGATACGCAGTATTTT. Protein: CAISWRAGDTDTQYF. The full variable domain, rest sourced from reference TRBV7-2 and TRBJ2-3, is GAGVSQSPSNKVTEKGKDVELRCDPISGHTALYWYRQSLGQGLEFLIYFQGNSAPDKSGLPSDRFSAERTGGSVSTLTIQRTQQEDSAVYLCAISWRAGDTDTQYFGPGTRLTVL.

With respect to this clonotype: Germline is not matched at one junction end, which may reflect a read error. V is TRBV20-1 and J is TRBJ2-3; 10 nucleotides line up with TRBD2. This CDR3 comprises 14 residues. CDR1 DFQATT and CDR2 SNEGSKA come from the germline V gene (reference sequence). DNA for the CDR3: TGCAGTGATAGAGATACTAGCGGGATCGGGACGAAGTATTTT. Its translation: CSDRDTSGIGTKYF.

The DNA of the CDR3 is TGTGCCAGCAGTACAATCATACACGGACTAGCGGGAGGGAGTGACTATGAGCAGTTCTTC. Encoded protein: CASSTIIHGLAGGSDYEQFF. The chain has TRBV27 and TRBJ2-1; 15 bases fit TRBD2. Germline CDR1 reads MNHEY; CDR2 reads SMNVEV (reference sequence). CDR3 length: 20 residues. Losses at the gene ends were 5 bases for V and 8 bases for J; bases not matched to a gene: 19.

A word on this clonotype: Being one base from a much bigger clone, this may be a read error. The chain recombines TRBV2 with TRBJ2-7; perhaps TRBD1 as D (5 bases). This CDR3 region has 13 residues. Germline lookup yields CDR1 SNHLY and CDR2 FYNNEI. Trimming pared 6 bases from V and 5 bases from J, leaving 14 bases between. CDR3 in amino acids: CASRLNLGDEQYF. The CDR3 region has the DNA TGTGCCAGCAGACTCAACTTAGGGGACGAGCAGTACTTC.

This clonotype was recorded a few times. CDR3 sequence: CSVGTDTQYF. The CDR3 nucleotides are TGCAGCGTTGGAACAGATACGCAGTATTTT. This chain uses TRBV29-1 with TRBJ2-3, with unresolved D. Germline assignment: CDR1 SQVTM and CDR2 ANQGSEA. The length of the CDR3 is 10 residues. Trimming removed 4 bases from V and 3 bases from J, with 2 bases in between.

This clonotype was recorded only once. A much larger clone lies one base from this, so it may be a read error. The J gene is TRBJ2-6, the V gene TRBV7-8; perhaps TRBD2 as D (5 bases). V lost 6 bases and J lost 3, with 9 bases in between. The CDR3 extends over 14 amino acids. Germline CDR1 SGHVS, CDR2 FQNEAQ. This chain's CDR3 is CASRPEGGANVLTF. The DNA for the CDR3 is TGTGCCAGCAGACCAGAGGGTGGGGCCAACGTCCTGACTTTC.

There are many counts of this clonotype. This chain uses TRBV27 with TRBJ1-1, with D uncertain. CDR1 MNHEY and CDR2 SMNVEV come from the germline V gene (reference sequence). Trimming shortened V by 3 bases and J by 4 bases, and 15 bases separated the two germline ends. The CDR3 is 15 residues long. The CDR3, as DNA: TGTGCCAGCAGTTTGCTGGTGGTCCCCTTCACTGAAGCTTTCTTT. Amino acids: CASSLLVVPFTEAFF.

The chain combines TRBV11-1 with TRBJ1-1; the match to TRBD1 covers 8 bases. Trimming removed 7 bases from V and 0 bases from J; junction bases left unmatched: 10. The CDR3 is made up of 16 amino acids. Germline assignment: CDR1 SGHAT and CDR2 FQDESV (reference sequence). This chain's CDR3 is CASTKQGVAMNTEAFF. In DNA, the CDR3 is TGTGCCAGCACCAAACAGGGGGTGGCCATGAACACTGAAGCTTTCTTT.

This clonotype was counted ten times or more. This sequence joins TRBV5-1 and TRBJ2-3; D is unresolved. The germline CDR1 and CDR2 sequences are SGHRS and YFSETQ. Trimming stripped 1 base from V and 3 bases from J, with 6 bases between. The CDR3 consists of 13 residues. CDR3 sequence: CASSLRQTDTQYF. For the CDR3, the DNA is TGCGCCAGCAGCTTGAGGCAGACAGATACGCAGTATTTT.

The rearrangement joins TRBV24-1 to TRBJ2-5; D is unclear. The CDR3 loop spans 15 amino acids. CDR1 and CDR2 (germline): KGHDR, SFDVKD. With 1 base removed from V and 4 bases from J, the gap between germline ends came to 12 bases. DNA for the CDR3: TGTGCCACCAGTGATTTAGTACCGGGCTCAGAGACCCAGTACTTC. This translates into CATSDLVPGSETQYF.